This is a list of T cell receptor beta chains from one sample in a study of vaccination and CD4 T cells after COVID-19. Each CDR3 protein is one row after TCRdb ran MiXCR on the PCR reads. The profile covers about 14,000 distinct CDR3 sequences, with 40% to 60% appearing a single time and 10% to 15% taken by the ten largest. Their antigens remain unidentified. The material sequenced was CD4+ T cells from blood, cultured in vitro. The receptors come from a human donor who had recovered from COVID-19. The conserved cysteine and the conserved F or W are not part of the CDR3 here. Size tells how often a clone was seen (once, few, many) or the class of an expanded clone, and some rows leave it out.

clone size,V gene,CDR3 length,CDR3 protein
NA,TRBV11-2,17,ASSLGLTAGRASPYEQY
few,TRBV24-1,11,ATRETNTGELF
few,TRBV6-1,12,ASSHRGTVYEQY
few,TRBV27,14,ASSWGWGGEGNEQF
NA,TRBV19,13,ASSIVWTGNQPQH
NA,TRBV7-3,10,ASSLTGREQY
few,TRBV6-2/TRBV6-3,15,ASSSGTGNSGANVLT
NA,TRBV6-1,11,ASSERYNNEQF
NA,TRBV18,13,ASSPSQGQAYGYT
once,TRBV10-1,10,ASGRTGSGAF
NA,TRBV14,13,ASSPGTGRVYGYT
NA,TRBV10-3,12,AISEGTSGTKQY
NA,TRBV7-9,12,ASSPGSHNNEQF
NA,TRBV20-1,15,SATKLPGQGPDQPQH
NA,TRBV2,10,ASRGDREEQY
few,TRBV10-3,14,AISAESTGGVYGYT
once,TRBV7-2,11,ASSLALNTEAF
few,TRBV6-2/TRBV6-3,10,AISARLDTQY
few,TRBV10-3,11,AISESGGGEQY
few,TRBV6-2/TRBV6-3,10,ASRHAGGEQF
NA,TRBV5-1,15,ASSSAISGFGTDTQY
few,TRBV20-1,11,SAIGGSNQPQH
NA,TRBV6-1,13,ASSVTASMNTEAF
NA,TRBV20-1,17,SARDIRQGGVSGANVLT
few,TRBV7-2,13,ASSLMGAMNTEAF
NA,TRBV10-3,12,AISDGSRADTQY
NA,TRBV4-2,12,ASSQGKANEKLF
NA,TRBV28,13,ASSRESSYNSPLH
NA,TRBV19,12,ASHLGAGTGELF
NA,TRBV20-1,13,SARRTGDWGYGYT